The rows below give T cell receptor beta chains drawn from one sample of a study of T cell responses to AZD1222 COVID-19 vaccine. Profiling relied on immunoSEQ multiplex PCR, and the TCRdb table lists in-frame clones only, not all of them. Among 120,000 to 150,000 clones, roughly 84% were seen once, and the ten largest hold approximately 5%. The sequences come from peripheral blood, collected 28 days after the second AZD1222 dose. The origin of the receptors is an adult who received the AZD1222 COVID-19 vaccine. Both conserved end residues are part of each CDR3. A D gene is named only where the DNA matches it firmly. Only part of the rows carry a size: once, few, many, or a class if the clone is expanded.

j_gene: TRBJ2-5
v_gene: TRBV5-1
abundance: once
d_gene: TRBD2
CDR3aa: CASSRIAGSQETQYF
CDR3nt: TGCGCCAGCAGCAGGATAGCGGGTTCGCAAGAGACCCAGTACTTC

j_gene: TRBJ1-1
v_gene: TRBV7-2
abundance: -
d_gene: -
CDR3aa: CASSLMGRDTEAFF
CDR3nt: TGTGCCAGCAGCTTAATGGGCAGGGACACTGAAGCTTTCTTT

j_gene: TRBJ1-5
v_gene: TRBV18
abundance: -
d_gene: TRBD1
CDR3aa: CASSPRGQGSLGDQPQHF
CDR3nt: TGTGCCAGCTCACCAAGGGGGCAGGGCTCCTTGGGGGATCAGCCCCAGCATTTT

j_gene: TRBJ2-3
v_gene: TRBV10-3
abundance: -
d_gene: -
CDR3aa: CAISLVTSGVSTSTDTQYF
CDR3nt: TGTGCCATCAGCCTAGTGACCTCGGGGGTTAGCACTAGCACAGATACGCAGTATTTT

j_gene: TRBJ1-2
v_gene: TRBV7-6
abundance: -
d_gene: -
CDR3aa: CASSVGLYGYTF
CDR3nt: TGTGCCAGCAGCGTCGGGCTCTATGGCTACACCTTC

j_gene: TRBJ1-1
v_gene: TRBV6-5
abundance: -
d_gene: -
CDR3aa: CASTNRQNTEAFF
CDR3nt: TGTGCCAGCACCAACCGACAGAACACTGAAGCTTTCTTT

j_gene: TRBJ2-7
v_gene: TRBV4-2
abundance: -
d_gene: -
CDR3aa: CASSQDEGFPSSYEQYF
CDR3nt: TGTGCCAGCAGCCAAGATGAGGGGTTTCCCAGCTCCTACGAGCAGTACTTC

j_gene: TRBJ2-7
v_gene: TRBV2
abundance: -
d_gene: -
CDR3aa: CASSEDRVSYEQYF
CDR3nt: TGTGCCAGCAGTGAAGACAGGGTCAGCTACGAGCAGTACTTC

j_gene: TRBJ1-2
v_gene: TRBV5-1
abundance: -
d_gene: -
CDR3aa: CASSGSRAPRGYTF
CDR3nt: TGCGCCAGCAGCGGATCCAGGGCCCCGAGGGGCTACACCTTC

j_gene: TRBJ1-5
v_gene: TRBV7-9
abundance: -
d_gene: -
CDR3aa: CASSQDGAGAQPQHF
CDR3nt: TGTGCCAGCAGCCAAGATGGGGCAGGGGCACAGCCCCAGCATTTT

j_gene: TRBJ1-1
v_gene: TRBV7-9
abundance: few
d_gene: TRBD1
CDR3aa: CASSPRASDRGVPEAFF
CDR3nt: TGTGCCAGCAGCCCCAGAGCCTCGGACAGGGGTGTCCCTGAAGCTTTCTTT

j_gene: TRBJ2-7
v_gene: TRBV6-1
abundance: -
d_gene: TRBD1
CDR3aa: CASSEIGTGESGNEQYF
CDR3nt: TGTGCCAGCAGTGAAATAGGGACAGGGGAGTCGGGAAACGAGCAGTACTTC

j_gene: TRBJ2-1
v_gene: TRBV25-1
abundance: -
d_gene: TRBD1
CDR3aa: CASSGDRGDPFF
CDR3nt: TGTGCCAGCAGTGGGGACAGGGGGGACCCGTTCTTC

j_gene: TRBJ1-2
v_gene: TRBV6-5
abundance: -
d_gene: TRBD1
CDR3aa: CASRGTGGYGYTF
CDR3nt: TGTGCCAGCAGGGGGACAGGGGGCTACGGCTACACCTTC

j_gene: TRBJ1-1
v_gene: TRBV25-1
abundance: -
d_gene: -
CDR3aa: CASSQTRVDTEAFF
CDR3nt: TGTGCCAGCAGTCAGACCAGGGTGGACACTGAAGCTTTCTTT

j_gene: TRBJ1-3
v_gene: TRBV28
abundance: -
d_gene: -
CDR3aa: CASSFRGSGNTIYF
CDR3nt: TGTGCCAGCAGTTTTCGGGGCTCTGGAAACACCATATATTTT

j_gene: TRBJ2-7
v_gene: TRBV4-2
abundance: few
d_gene: -
CDR3aa: CASSLTGYEQYF
CDR3nt: TGTGCCAGCAGCCTAACAGGGTACGAGCAGTACTTC

j_gene: TRBJ1-2
v_gene: TRBV4-2
abundance: -
d_gene: -
CDR3aa: CASSQDRMGLRGYTF
CDR3nt: TGTGCCAGCAGCCAAGATAGAATGGGGCTAAGGGGCTACACCTTC

j_gene: TRBJ2-7
v_gene: TRBV3-1/TRBV3-2
abundance: -
d_gene: TRBD2
CDR3aa: CASSLAGGSYEQYF
CDR3nt: TGTGCCAGCAGCCTGGCGGGGGGCTCCTACGAGCAGTACTTC